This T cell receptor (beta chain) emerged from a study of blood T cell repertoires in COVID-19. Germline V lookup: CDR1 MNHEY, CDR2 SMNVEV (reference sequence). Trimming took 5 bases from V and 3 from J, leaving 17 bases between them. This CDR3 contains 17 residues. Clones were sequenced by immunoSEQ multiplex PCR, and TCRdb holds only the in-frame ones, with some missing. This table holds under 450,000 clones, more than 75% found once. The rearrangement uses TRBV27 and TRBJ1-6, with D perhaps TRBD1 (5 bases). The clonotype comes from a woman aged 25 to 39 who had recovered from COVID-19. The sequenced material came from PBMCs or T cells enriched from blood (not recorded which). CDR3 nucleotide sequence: TGTGCCAGCAGTGCCCTCCACCAGGGCGGCTATAATTCACCCCTCCACTTT. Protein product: CASSALHQGGYNSPLHF.